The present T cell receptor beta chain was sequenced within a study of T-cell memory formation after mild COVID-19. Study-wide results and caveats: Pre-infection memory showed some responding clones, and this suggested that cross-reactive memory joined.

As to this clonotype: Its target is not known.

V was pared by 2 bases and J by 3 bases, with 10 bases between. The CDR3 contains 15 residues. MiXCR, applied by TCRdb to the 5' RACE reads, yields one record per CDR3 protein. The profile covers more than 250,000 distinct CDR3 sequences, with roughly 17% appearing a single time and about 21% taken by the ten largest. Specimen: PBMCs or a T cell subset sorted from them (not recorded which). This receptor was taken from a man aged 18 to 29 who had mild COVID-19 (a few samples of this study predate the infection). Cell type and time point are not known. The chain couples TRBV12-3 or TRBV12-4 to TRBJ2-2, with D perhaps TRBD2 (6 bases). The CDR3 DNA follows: TGTGCCAGCAGTTTACCCCGCGGGGACACCGGGGAGCTGTTTTTT. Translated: CASSLPRGDTGELFF.